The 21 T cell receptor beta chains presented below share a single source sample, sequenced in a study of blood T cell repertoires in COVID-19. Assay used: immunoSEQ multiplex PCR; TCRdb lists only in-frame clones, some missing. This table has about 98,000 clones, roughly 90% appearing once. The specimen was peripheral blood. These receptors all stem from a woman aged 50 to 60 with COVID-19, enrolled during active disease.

CDR3 amino acids: CASSPRTAAYEQYF. In nucleotides, the CDR3 is TGTGCCAGCAGCCCCAGGACAGCAGCCTACGAGCAGTACTTC. The chain has TRBV7-8 and TRBJ2-7; perhaps TRBD1 as D (6 bases). The V gene's germline CDR1 is SGHVS and CDR2 FQNEAQ. There are 14 residues in the CDR3. V was cut by 5 bases and J by 2 bases, with 13 bases left in between. The variable domain in full, completed from reference TRBV7-8 and TRBJ2-7, reads GAGVSQSPRYKVAKRGQDVALRCDPISGHVSLFWYQQALGQGPEFLTYFQNEAQLDKSGLPSDRFFAERPEGSVSTLKIQRTQQEDSAVYLCASSPRTAAYEQYFGPGTRLTVT.

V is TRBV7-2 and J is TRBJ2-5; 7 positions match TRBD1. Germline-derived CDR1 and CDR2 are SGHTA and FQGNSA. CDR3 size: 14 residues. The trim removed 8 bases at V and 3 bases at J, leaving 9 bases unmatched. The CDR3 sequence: CASGDSGREETQYF. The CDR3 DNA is TGTGCCAGCGGGGACAGCGGACGCGAAGAGACCCAGTACTTC. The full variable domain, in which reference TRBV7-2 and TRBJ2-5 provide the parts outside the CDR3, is GAGVSQSPSNKVTEKGKDVELRCDPISGHTALYWYRQSLGQGLEFLIYFQGNSAPDKSGLPSDRFSAERTGGSVSTLTIQRTQQEDSAVYLCASGDSGREETQYFGPGTRLLVL.

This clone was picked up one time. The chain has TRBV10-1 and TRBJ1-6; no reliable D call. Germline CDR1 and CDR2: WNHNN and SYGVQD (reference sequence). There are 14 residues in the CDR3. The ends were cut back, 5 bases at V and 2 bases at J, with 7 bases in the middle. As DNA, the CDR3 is TGCGCCAGCAGTTCCGGGGCCTATAATTCACCCCTCCACTTT. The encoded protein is CASSSGAYNSPLHF.

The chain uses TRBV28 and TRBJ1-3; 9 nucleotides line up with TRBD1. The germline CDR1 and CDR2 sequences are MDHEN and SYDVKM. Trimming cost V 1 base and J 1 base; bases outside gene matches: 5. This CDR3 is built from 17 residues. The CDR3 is CASSLLYRGPSGNTIYF. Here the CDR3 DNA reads TGTGCCAGCAGTTTATTATACAGGGGGCCATCTGGAAACACCATATATTTT.

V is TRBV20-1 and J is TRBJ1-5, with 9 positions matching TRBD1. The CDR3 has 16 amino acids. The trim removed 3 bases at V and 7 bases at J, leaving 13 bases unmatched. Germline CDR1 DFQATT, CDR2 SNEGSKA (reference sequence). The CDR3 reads CSASSRTGVLGQPQHF. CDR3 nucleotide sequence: TGCAGTGCTAGTTCAAGGACAGGGGTGCTGGGGCAGCCCCAGCATTTT.

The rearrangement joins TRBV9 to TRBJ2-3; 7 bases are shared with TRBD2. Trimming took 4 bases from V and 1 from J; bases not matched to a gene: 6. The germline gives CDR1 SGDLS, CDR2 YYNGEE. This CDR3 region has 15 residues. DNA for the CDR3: TGTGCCAGCAGCCCGATAAGCGGGGGCACAGATACGCAGTATTTT. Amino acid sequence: CASSPISGGTDTQYF.

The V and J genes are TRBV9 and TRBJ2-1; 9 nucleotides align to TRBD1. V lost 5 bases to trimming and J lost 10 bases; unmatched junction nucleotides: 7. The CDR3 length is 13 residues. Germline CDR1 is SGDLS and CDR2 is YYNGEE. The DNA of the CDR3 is TGTGCCAGCAGTGCCGGGACAGGGACGGAGCAGTTCTTC. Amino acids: CASSAGTGTEQFF.

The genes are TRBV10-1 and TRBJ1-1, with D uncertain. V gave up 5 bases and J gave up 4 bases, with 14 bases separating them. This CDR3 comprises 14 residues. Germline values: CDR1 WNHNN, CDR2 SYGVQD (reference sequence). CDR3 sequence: CASSSSDFGTEAFF. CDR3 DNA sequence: TGCGCCAGCAGTTCCAGCGATTTCGGCACTGAAGCTTTCTTT.

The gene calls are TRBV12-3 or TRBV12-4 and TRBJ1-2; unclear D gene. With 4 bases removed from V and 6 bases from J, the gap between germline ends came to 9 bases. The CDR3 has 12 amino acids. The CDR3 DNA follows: TGTGCCAGCAGTTCATCTAAACATGGCTACACCTTC. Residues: CASSSSKHGYTF.

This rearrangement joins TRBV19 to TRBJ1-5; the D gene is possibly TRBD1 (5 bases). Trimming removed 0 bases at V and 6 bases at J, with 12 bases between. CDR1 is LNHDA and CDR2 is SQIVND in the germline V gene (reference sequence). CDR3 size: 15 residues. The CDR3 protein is CASSIEGRERQPQHF. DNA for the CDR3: TGTGCCAGTAGTATAGAGGGCAGGGAACGTCAGCCCCAGCATTTT.

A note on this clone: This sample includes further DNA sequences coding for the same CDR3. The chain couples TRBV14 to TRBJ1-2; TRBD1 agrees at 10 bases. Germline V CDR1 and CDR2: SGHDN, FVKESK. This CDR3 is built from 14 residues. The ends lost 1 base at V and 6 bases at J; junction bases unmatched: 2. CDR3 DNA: TGTGCCAGCAGCCAAGTGACAGGGGGCAATGGCTACACCTTC. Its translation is CASSQVTGGNGYTF. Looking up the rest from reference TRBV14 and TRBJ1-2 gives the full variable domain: EAGVTQFPSHSVIEKGQTVTLRCDPISGHDNLYWYRRVMGKEIKFLLHFVKESKQDESGMPNNRFLAERTGGTYSTLKVQPAELEDSGVYFCASSQVTGGNGYTFGSGTRLTVV.

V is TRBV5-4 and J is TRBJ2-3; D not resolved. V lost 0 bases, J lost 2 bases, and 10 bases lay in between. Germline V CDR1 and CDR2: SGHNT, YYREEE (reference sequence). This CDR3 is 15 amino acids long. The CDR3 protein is CASSLGLGDTDTQYF. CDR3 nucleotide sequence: TGTGCCAGCAGCTTGGGTTTGGGCGACACAGATACGCAGTATTTT.

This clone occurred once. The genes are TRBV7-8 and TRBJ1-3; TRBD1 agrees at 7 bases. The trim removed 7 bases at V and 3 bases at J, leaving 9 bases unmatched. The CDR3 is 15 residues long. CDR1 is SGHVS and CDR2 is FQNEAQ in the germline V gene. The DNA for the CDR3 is TGTGCCAGCACCCCCCAGGGGGGACTTGGAAACACCATATATTTT. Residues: CASTPQGGLGNTIYF.

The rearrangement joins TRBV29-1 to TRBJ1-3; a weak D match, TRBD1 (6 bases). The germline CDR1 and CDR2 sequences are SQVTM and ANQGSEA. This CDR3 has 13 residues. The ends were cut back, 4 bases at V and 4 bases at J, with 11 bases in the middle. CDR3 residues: CSVVQGSGNTIYF. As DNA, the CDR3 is TGCAGCGTTGTACAGGGATCAGGAAACACCATATATTTT.

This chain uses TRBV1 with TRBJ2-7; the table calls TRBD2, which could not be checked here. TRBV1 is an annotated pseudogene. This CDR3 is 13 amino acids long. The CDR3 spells CTSSQDLTGEQYV. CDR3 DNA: TGCACCAGCAGCCAAGATCTTACGGGAGAGCAGTACGTC.

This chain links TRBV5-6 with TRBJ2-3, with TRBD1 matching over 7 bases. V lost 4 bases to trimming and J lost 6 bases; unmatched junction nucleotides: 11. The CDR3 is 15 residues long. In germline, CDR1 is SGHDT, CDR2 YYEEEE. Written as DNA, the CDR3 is TGTGCCAGCAGCCCCAGTGAGGGGGCAAAGGATACGCAGTATTTT. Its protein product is CASSPSEGAKDTQYF. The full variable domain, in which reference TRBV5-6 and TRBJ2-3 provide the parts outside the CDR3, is DAGVTQSPTHLIKTRGQQVTLRCSPKSGHDTVSWYQQALGQGPQFIFQYYEEEERQRGNFPDRFSGHQFPNYSSELNVNALLLGDSALYLCASSPSEGAKDTQYFGPGTRLTVL.

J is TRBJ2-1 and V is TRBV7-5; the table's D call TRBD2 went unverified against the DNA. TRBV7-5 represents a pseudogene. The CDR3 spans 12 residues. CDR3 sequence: CARSLLVNEQFF. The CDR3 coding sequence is TGTGCCAGAAGCCTACTAGTAAATGAGCAGTTCTTC.

CDR3 loop: CASSPFGRSSGNTIYF. Here the CDR3 DNA reads TGTGCCAGTAGTCCGTTTGGGAGGTCCTCTGGAAACACCATATATTTT. The chain links TRBV19 to TRBJ1-3; the D is unclear. CDR1 is LNHDA and CDR2 is SQIVND in the germline V gene (reference sequence). V lost 5 bases to trimming and J lost 0 bases, with 14 bases between them. The CDR3 has 16 amino acids.

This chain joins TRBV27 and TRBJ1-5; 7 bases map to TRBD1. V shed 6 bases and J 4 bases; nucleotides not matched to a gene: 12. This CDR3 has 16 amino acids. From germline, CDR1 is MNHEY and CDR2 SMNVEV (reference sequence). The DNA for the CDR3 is TGTGCCAGCAGCCGTTACGGACAGGTGGGGAATCAGCCCCAGCATTTT. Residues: CASSRYGQVGNQPQHF.

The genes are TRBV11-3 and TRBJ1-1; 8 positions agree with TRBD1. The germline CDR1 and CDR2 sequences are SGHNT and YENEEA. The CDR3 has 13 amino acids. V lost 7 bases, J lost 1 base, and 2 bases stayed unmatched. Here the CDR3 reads CASTDRGNTEAFF. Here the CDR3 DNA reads TGTGCCAGCACCGACAGGGGGAACACTGAAGCTTTCTTT.

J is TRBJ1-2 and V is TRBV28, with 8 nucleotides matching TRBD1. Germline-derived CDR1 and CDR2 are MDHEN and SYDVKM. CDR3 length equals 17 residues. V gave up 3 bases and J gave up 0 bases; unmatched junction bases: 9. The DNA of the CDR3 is TGTGCCAGCAGTTTCCCGTCCCCGGGACAGGCTAACTATGGCTACACCTTC. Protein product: CASSFPSPGQANYGYTF.